This T cell receptor beta chain is from a study of OX40 agonist ivuxolimab in advanced cancers. Concerning the study at large: Ivuxolimab, which targeted the costimulatory receptor OX40 (CD134), was an agonistic, fully human IgG2 monoclonal antibody. Three dose-escalation patients achieved partial responses, one with hepatocellular carcinoma and two with cutaneous melanoma. Intravenous ivuxolimab was administered to patients every 2 weeks at six dose levels: 0.01, 0.1, 0.3, 1.5, 3 and 10 mg/kg. Patients were allowed to have had prior anti-PD-1, anti-PD-L1 or anti-CTLA-4 therapy, and less than 45% of the dose-escalation patients had previously received checkpoint inhibitors. The point of sequencing TCRbeta in the periphery was to test whether ivuxolimab changed TCR sequence diversity and drove clonal T-cell expansion. Of the approximately 54 patients in dose escalation, some 20 had hepatocellular carcinoma, approximately 15 had melanoma, 9 had renal cell carcinoma and 9 had head and neck cancer. The dose-escalation cohort was roughly 87% male with a mean age of roughly 62 years, ranging from about 23 to 85. The paper describes the monotherapy dose-escalation part (N = 52 patients) of the phase I trial of ivuxolimab. Study-wide conclusions, independent of this receptor: On average, CD8+ T cells showed more expanded clones than CD4+ T cells after ivuxolimab. At doses of 0.1 to 3.0 mg/kg, clonal expansion of both CD4+ and CD8+ T cells in blood was seen between baseline and week 6. In the 0.1-3.0 mg/kg groups, partial responders were among the patients with the lowest normalized peripheral clonal expansion, particularly in CD8+ T cells. Which antigens the clonally expanded peripheral T cells were specific for was not determined. Low levels of normalized T-cell clonal expansion were also shown by some nonresponding patients.

The germline V gene encodes CDR1 MNHNY and CDR2 SVGAGI (reference sequence). Including cysteine and phenylalanine, the CDR3 has 11 amino acids. The CDR3 DNA has 33 bases and is translated from base 1. V is pared back by 2 bases and J by 5 bases, with 3 bases lying between the germline termini. To sequence the TCRbeta CDR3 region, genomic DNA was isolated from the sorted cells. The immunoSEQ Assay was used for sequencing of TCRbeta CDR3 regions. The immuneACCESS repertoire file appears here via TCRdb, limited to in-frame rearrangements. These files lack a portion of the clones; in checked studies, under half of the deficit traces to unresolved V genes, and the cause of the others is not known. This sample has roughly 30,000 clones in its table, and about 90% of those were observed once. 28% of the sample belongs to the ten largest clones. This clone has more than one count but fewer than ten. This clone's antigen is unknown. Base quality data are lacking; no much larger clone is found one base away.

Patients with autoimmune disease history or receiving systemic immunosuppression were excluded from the trial. Peripheral blood for TCR sequencing was drawn from every dose cohort at baseline, at cycle 4 day 1 and at cycle 7 day 1. Samples came from an open-label, multicenter, first-in-human phase I dose-escalation trial of ivuxolimab. Adults with locally advanced or metastatic melanoma, renal cell, hepatocellular, or head and neck squamous cell carcinoma were enrolled in the trial. CD4+ and CD8+ T cells were sorted separately from peripheral blood before TCR sequencing. The chain is encoded by TRBV6-6 joined to TRBJ1-1; the D gene assignment is ambiguous. This specimen was CD4+ or CD8+ T cells sorted from blood, taken in a trial of the OX40 agonist ivuxolimab. The TCR originated in an adult with an advanced solid tumor such as melanoma, head and neck, liver or kidney cancer. In nucleotide form, the sequence is TGTGCCAGCAGTTACGGGACTGAAGCTTTCTTT. Translated, this is CASSYGTEAFF.